The T cell receptor (beta chain) under discussion was sequenced for a study of blood T cell repertoires in COVID-19 (dated by TCRdb to 2020 to 2022). The study in broad terms: Samples covering the acute and convalescent phases of COVID-19 were provided by collaborators in the United States, Italy and Spain. Samples came from the ongoing ImmuneRACE study (first 160 participants) plus 1,254 subjects from 6 global collaborators. Where available, HLA class I and class II types were obtained from metadata supplied by the sample provider rather than from assay-based typing. Sample metadata almost always included a de-identified subject ID, COVID-19 status, age in years and sex. Subjects who had been exposed to COVID-19, were actively infected with it, or had recovered from it provided the deeply sampled blood TCRbeta repertoires that made up the dataset. The prospective study material was composed of cDNA or gDNA derived from T cells, B-cell-depleted T cells, or PBMCs. The repertoires were released in a freely available public database meant as a resource for research on the immune response to SARS-CoV-2.

Results and caveats for the whole study, not just this receptor: Clinical and demographic metadata were provided uncurated, with the amount varying by source and participant.

The trim is 2 bases for V and 1 base for J, with a gap of 11 bases between the germline ends. Including cysteine and phenylalanine, the CDR3 has 15 amino acids. Only CDR3 DNA is held: 45 bases, read in frame from base 1. CDR1 and CDR2 were assigned from the germline V gene (reference sequence) as MNHEY and SMNVEV. TCRbeta CDR3 regions were amplified from genomic DNA by means of the immunoSEQ Assay, a bias-controlled multiplex PCR. Concerning the study's data processing: Within the assay, amplification of reference gene primers was used to estimate how many nucleated cells each sample contained. To quantify the absolute abundance of each unique TCRbeta CDR3 rearrangement, sequence reads were collapsed and filtered. For each sample, productive Simpson clonality was calculated as the square root of Simpson's diversity index over productive rearrangements. This is the immuneACCESS table as TCRdb keeps it, with only in-frame sequences that have V and J called. A part of the clones is gone; compared with another copy, unresolved V genes explain less than half, and the rest is unexplained. From that table come the V and J calls and clone size; the DNA was used to work out D and trimming. The table for this sample lists 330,000 or so clones; more than 85% of them were counted only once. 2.5% to 3% of the sample is in the top ten clones.

In the prospective study, participants were roughly 18 to 95 years old, resided in 24 geographic areas of the United States, and were enrolled through a virtual design. Cohort assignment in the prospective study relied on participant-reported clinical history from a screening survey and a study questionnaire. For ImmuneRACE Cohort 3, a participant was defined as recovered based on two consecutive negative NP/OP PCR tests, clearance by a healthcare professional, or resolution of symptoms. In the prospective study, mobile phlebotomists collected whole blood, serum and a nasopharyngeal or oropharyngeal swab from each participant. Additional blood draws and questionnaires over a 2-month period could optionally be provided by prospective study participants. Before DNA extraction, blood samples from the prospective study were shipped at room temperature or frozen. This clone came up a few times. Its cognate antigen has yet to be identified. No clone much larger than this one lies a single base away; base qualities are absent.

In this chain, TRBV27 is recombined with TRBJ1-1; the D gene assignment is ambiguous. What was sequenced was PBMCs or T cells enriched from blood (not recorded which). The receptor was isolated from a woman aged 25 to 39 who had recovered from COVID-19. The CDR3 here reads CASSLGGAGNTEAFF. Here is the DNA: TGTGCCAGCAGTTTAGGTGGTGCGGGGAACACTGAAGCTTTCTTT.